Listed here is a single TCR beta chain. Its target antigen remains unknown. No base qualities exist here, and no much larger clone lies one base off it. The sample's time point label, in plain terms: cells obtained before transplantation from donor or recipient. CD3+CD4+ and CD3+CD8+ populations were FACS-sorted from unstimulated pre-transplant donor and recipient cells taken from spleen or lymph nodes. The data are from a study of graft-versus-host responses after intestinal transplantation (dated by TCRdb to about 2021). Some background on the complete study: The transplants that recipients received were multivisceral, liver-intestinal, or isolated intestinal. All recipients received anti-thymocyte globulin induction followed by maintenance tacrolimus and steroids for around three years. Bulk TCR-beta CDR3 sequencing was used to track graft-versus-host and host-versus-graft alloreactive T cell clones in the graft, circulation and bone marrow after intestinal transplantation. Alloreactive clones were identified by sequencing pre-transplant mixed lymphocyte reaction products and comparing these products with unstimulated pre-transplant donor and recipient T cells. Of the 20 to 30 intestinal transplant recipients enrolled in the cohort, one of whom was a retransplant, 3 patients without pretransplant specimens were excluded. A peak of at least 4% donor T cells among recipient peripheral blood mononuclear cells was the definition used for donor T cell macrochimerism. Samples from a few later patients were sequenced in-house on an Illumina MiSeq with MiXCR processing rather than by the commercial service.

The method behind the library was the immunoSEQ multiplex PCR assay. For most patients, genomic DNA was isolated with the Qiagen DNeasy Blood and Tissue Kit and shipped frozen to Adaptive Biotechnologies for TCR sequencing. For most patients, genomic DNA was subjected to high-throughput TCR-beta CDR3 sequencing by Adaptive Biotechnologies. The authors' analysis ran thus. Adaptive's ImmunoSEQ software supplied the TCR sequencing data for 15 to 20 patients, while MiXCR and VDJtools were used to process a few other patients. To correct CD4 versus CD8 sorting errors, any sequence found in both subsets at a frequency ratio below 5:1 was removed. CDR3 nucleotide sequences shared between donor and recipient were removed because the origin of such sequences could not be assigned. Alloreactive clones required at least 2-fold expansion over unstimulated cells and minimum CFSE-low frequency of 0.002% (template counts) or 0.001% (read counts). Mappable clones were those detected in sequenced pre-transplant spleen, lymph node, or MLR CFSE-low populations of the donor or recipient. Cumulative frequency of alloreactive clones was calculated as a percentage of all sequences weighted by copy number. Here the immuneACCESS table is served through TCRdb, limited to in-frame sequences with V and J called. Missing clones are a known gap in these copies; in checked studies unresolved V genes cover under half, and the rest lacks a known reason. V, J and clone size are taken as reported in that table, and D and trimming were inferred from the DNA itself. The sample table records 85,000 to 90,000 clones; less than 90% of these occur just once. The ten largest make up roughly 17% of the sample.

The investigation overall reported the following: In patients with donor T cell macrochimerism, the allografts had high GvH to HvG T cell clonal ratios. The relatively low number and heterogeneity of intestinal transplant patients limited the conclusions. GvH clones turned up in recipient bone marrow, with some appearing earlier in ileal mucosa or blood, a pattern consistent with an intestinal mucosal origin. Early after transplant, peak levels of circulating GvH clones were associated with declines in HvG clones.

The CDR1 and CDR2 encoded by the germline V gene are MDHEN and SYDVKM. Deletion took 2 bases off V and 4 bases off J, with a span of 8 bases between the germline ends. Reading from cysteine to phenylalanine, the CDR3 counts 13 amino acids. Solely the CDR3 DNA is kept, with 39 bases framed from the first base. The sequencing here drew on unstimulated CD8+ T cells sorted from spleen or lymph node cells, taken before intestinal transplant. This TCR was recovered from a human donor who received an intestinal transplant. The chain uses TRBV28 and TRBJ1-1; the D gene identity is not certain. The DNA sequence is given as TGTGCCAGCAGTTTAACCCCGAGCACTGAAGCTTTCTTT. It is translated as CASSLTPSTEAFF.